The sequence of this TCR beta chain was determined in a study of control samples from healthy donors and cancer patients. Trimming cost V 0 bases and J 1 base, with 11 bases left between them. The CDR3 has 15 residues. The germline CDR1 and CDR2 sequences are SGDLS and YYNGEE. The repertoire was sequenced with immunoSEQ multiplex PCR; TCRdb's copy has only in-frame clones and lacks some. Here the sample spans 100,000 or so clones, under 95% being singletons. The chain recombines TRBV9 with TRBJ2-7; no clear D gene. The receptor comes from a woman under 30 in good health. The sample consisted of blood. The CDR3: CASSVGSRVSYEQYF. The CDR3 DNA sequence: TGTGCCAGCAGCGTAGGTAGCCGGGTTTCCTACGAGCAGTACTTC.